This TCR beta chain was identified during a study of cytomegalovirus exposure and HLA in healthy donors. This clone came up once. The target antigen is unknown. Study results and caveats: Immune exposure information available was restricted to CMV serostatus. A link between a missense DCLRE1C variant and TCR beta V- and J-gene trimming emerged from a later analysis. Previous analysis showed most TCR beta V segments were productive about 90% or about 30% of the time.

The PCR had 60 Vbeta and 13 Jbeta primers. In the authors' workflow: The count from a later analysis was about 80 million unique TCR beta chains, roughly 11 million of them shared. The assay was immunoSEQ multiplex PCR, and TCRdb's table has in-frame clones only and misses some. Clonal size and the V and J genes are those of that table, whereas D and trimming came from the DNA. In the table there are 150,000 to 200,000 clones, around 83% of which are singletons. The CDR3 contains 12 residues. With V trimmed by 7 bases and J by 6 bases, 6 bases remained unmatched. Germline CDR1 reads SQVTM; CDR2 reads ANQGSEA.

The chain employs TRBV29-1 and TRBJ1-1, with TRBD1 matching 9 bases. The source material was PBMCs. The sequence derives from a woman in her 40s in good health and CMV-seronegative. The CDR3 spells CSAKTGGAEAFF. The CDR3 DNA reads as TGCAGCGCGAAGACAGGGGGTGCTGAAGCTTTCTTT.